This TCR beta chain was recovered during a study of cytomegalovirus exposure and HLA in healthy donors. Study-wide findings and caveats: Most TCR sequences showed up rarely, but some public TCRs showed up in many donors. There were a few CMV-associated chains whose specificity for CMV antigens was confirmed in vitro. About 180 TCR beta chains were listed as cytomegalovirus-associated.

Comments on this clone: Antigen unknown.

Germline V gives CDR1 SGHRS, CDR2 YFSETQ. The junction had 9 bases not matched to a gene; V was cut back by 3 bases and J by 3 bases. The CDR3 is 16 amino acids. With 60 Vbeta and 13 Jbeta primers, the PCR was carried out. Using immunoSEQ multiplex PCR, the repertoire was profiled, and TCRdb retains in-frame clones only, with some absent. Of tens of thousands of clones in the sample, more than 55% were seen once. The sequencing sample was made of PBMCs. The genes are TRBV5-1 and TRBJ1-3, with TRBD1 identical over 7 bases. The receptor comes from a woman aged 50 to 65 in good health and CMV-seropositive. The DNA for the CDR3 is TGCGCCAGCAGCTGGAGAACAGGGGTACGTGGAAACACCATATATTTT. Its translation: CASSWRTGVRGNTIYF.